These 11 T cell receptor beta chains were sequenced from one sample in a study of blood T cell repertoires in COVID-19. This table comes from immunoSEQ multiplex PCR, and its TCRdb copy is limited to in-frame clones, with some not included. In the table there are approximately 230,000 clones, approximately 82% of which are singletons. Sequencing used PBMCs or T cells enriched from blood (not recorded which). The receptors were gathered from a man aged 35-49 years who had recovered from COVID-19.

This clone has a handful of counts. The chain joins TRBV4-1 to TRBJ2-2; 8 bases line up with TRBD2. Per germline, CDR1 MGHRA and CDR2 YSYEKL. The ends lost 0 bases at V and 5 bases at J; junction bases unmatched: 8. This CDR3 is built from 17 residues. CDR3 sequence: CASSQDREAGVTGELFF. CDR3 sequence (DNA): TGCGCCAGCAGCCAAGATCGGGAAGCGGGAGTTACCGGGGAGCTGTTTTTT.

This clone has just one count. The chain is built from TRBV30 and TRBJ1-6; D not certain. The length of the CDR3 is 13 residues. The V and J ends lost 4 bases and 5 bases respectively, with 9 bases between them. Germline CDR1 is GTSNPN and CDR2 is SVGIG (reference sequence). In nucleotides, the CDR3 is TGTGCCTGGACGAACAGTCATAATTCACCCCTCCACTTT. It is translated as CAWTNSHNSPLHF.

The CDR3 here is CASSVGTGLFEQYF. The CDR3 nucleotides read TGTGCCAGCAGCGTAGGGACAGGGCTATTCGAGCAGTACTTC. The rearrangement joins TRBV9 to TRBJ2-7, with TRBD1 matching over 8 bases. V gave up 0 bases and J gave up 6 bases; unmatched junction bases: 5. The CDR3 sequence is 14 residues long. Germline V gene lookup returns CDR1 SGDLS and CDR2 YYNGEE.

This chain links TRBV7-2 with TRBJ1-1; 7 bases line up with TRBD1. Germline V gene lookup returns CDR1 SGHTA and CDR2 FQGNSA. This CDR3 is 14 amino acids long. V lost 6 bases, J lost 1 base, and 5 bases stayed unmatched. The CDR3 sequence is CASSYRGPNTEAFF. CDR3 DNA sequence: TGTGCCAGCAGTTACAGGGGCCCGAACACTGAAGCTTTCTTT.

This chain joins TRBV7-9 and TRBJ2-7; possibly TRBD2 for D (5 bases). Trimming removed 5 bases from V and 0 bases from J, with 11 bases in between. This CDR3 is built from 14 residues. CDR1 is SEHNR, CDR2 FQNEAQ, per germline (reference sequence). The DNA for the CDR3 is TGTGCCAGCAGCAAAAAAGCGGACTCCTACGAGCAGTACTTC. It specifies CASSKKADSYEQYF. Filled out from reference TRBV7-9 and TRBJ2-7, the complete variable domain reads DTGVSQNPRHKITKRGQNVTFRCDPISEHNRLYWYRQTLGQGPEFLTYFQNEAQLEKSRLLSDRFSAERPKGSFSTLEIQRTEQGDSAMYLCASSKKADSYEQYFGPGTRLTVT.

V is TRBV11-2 and J is TRBJ2-7; no reliable D call. CDR3 length: 14 residues. CDR1 SGHAT and CDR2 FQNNGV come from the germline V gene. Trimming took off 1 base at V and 2 bases at J, with 9 bases between the two ends. The CDR3 DNA reads TGTGCCAGCAGCTTAGGTGTCTCGGCCTACGAGCAGTACTTC. It yields the protein CASSLGVSAYEQYF.

J is TRBJ2-7 and V is TRBV27; TRBD2 is a possible D gene (6 bases). With 5 bases removed from V and 6 bases from J, the gap between germline ends came to 14 bases. The CDR3 is 13 residues long. From germline, CDR1 is MNHEY and CDR2 SMNVEV (reference sequence). The CDR3 here is CASSPQWGGEQYF. In DNA, the CDR3 is TGTGCCAGCAGTCCACAGTGGGGAGGCGAGCAGTACTTC.

This clone was detected once. The rearrangement joins TRBV5-1 to TRBJ1-2; D is unclear. Trimming shortened V by 0 bases and J by 4 bases, and 7 bases separated the two germline ends. The CDR3 spans 13 residues. Germline V gives CDR1 SGHRS, CDR2 YFSETQ. CDR3 loop: CASSLGAFYGYTF. Written as DNA, the CDR3 is TGCGCCAGCAGCTTGGGGGCTTTCTATGGCTACACCTTC.

CDR3 residues: CATRTGGGGYTF. As DNA, the CDR3 is TGTGCCACGCGGACAGGGGGCGGAGGCTACACCTTC. The rearrangement uses TRBV10-3 and TRBJ1-2; 11 bases are a match to TRBD1. CDR1 ENHRY and CDR2 SYGVKD come from the germline V gene. V lost 10 bases, J lost 8 bases, and 6 bases stayed unmatched. The length of the CDR3 is 12 residues.

The V call is TRBV3-1 (or the pseudogene TRBV3-2), the J call TRBJ2-5; 8 nucleotides align to TRBD2. The CDR3 is 17 residues long. V shed 4 bases and J 3 bases; nucleotides not matched to a gene: 13. The V gene's germline CDR1 is LGHDT and CDR2 YNNKEL (reference sequence). The CDR3 loop is CASSLDGGGPSEETQYF. The CDR3 DNA sequence: TGTGCCAGCAGCCTAGACGGGGGGGGCCCGTCGGAAGAGACCCAGTACTTC.

This rearrangement joins TRBV5-8 to TRBJ1-2; D uncertain. V was shortened by 0 bases and J by 5 bases, with 14 bases between the two germline ends. Looked up from germline, CDR1 is SGHTS and CDR2 is YDEGEE. The CDR3 loop spans 15 amino acids. The CDR3 coding sequence is TGTGCCAGCAGCTTGGAACTCCGCCCCCCTTATGGCTACACCTTC. It yields the protein CASSLELRPPYGYTF.